These T cell receptor beta chains were read from a single sample in a study of patients and donors after allogeneic stem cell transplantation. In TCRdb, the RT-PCR reads were re-called with MiXCR into one record per CDR3 protein. The table includes 200,000 to 250,000 distinct CDR3 sequences, about 37% detected once. Sequenced: blood, either unsorted or a sorted T cell fraction (not recorded which). The receptors stem from a human donor who was either an allogeneic HSCT recipient or a stem cell or donor lymphocyte infusion donor (not recorded which). It is not recorded whose cells these are; they may come from a transplant donor. CDR3s include the opening cysteine and the closing phenylalanine or tryptophan. The order of the fields is V gene, clone size, J gene, D gene, CDR3 DNA, CDR3 protein. D genes are given only for firm matches. A clone size is listed for some rows: how often the clone was seen (once, few, many), or a class if it is expanded.

TRBV9	few	TRBJ2-5	TRBD1	TGTGCCAGCAGCCCCGGGGACAGGGACGTCCGAGAGACCCAGTACTTC	CASSPGDRDVRETQYF
TRBV20-1	.	TRBJ1-1	.	TGCAGTGCCCGGGGGGTGATGAACACTGAAGCTTTCTTT	CSARGVMNTEAFF
TRBV12-3/TRBV12-4	.	TRBJ2-5	.	TGTGCCAGCAGCCTCCCCAACTGGAATCAAGAGACCCAGTACTTC	CASSLPNWNQETQYF
TRBV18	.	TRBJ1-5	TRBD1	TGTGCCAGCTCACCACGACAGGGGGCTCAGCCCCAGCATTTT	CASSPRQGAQPQHF
TRBV21-1	few	TRBJ1-1	.	TGTGCCAGCACCGAGAAGACACAGAACACTGAAGCTTTCTTT	CASTEKTQNTEAFF
TRBV5-1	few	TRBJ2-1	TRBD2	TGCGCCAGCAGCACCCTAGCGGGGGGGCAAAGGAATGAGCAGTTCTTC	CASSTLAGGQRNEQFF
TRBV27	few	TRBJ1-6	TRBD1	TGTGCCAGCAGTTTATCGACAGGGGATCAGCCACCCCTCCACTTT	CASSLSTGDQPPLHF
TRBV20-1	.	TRBJ2-1	.	TGCAGTGCTAGACCGACCTCCTACAATGAGCAGTTCTTC	CSARPTSYNEQFF
TRBV5-1	.	TRBJ2-7	TRBD2	TGCGCCAGCAGCACCGGAGGAGGGGAGGGACGGCAGTACTTC	CASSTGGGEGRQYF
TRBV12-3/TRBV12-4	.	TRBJ1-2	.	TGTGCCAGCAGTCCGCGACAAGCTAACTATGGCTACACCTTC	CASSPRQANYGYTF
TRBV12-3/TRBV12-4	.	TRBJ2-5	.	TGTGCCAGCAGTGGAGGACAGTTCCAAGAGACCCAGTACTTC	CASSGGQFQETQYF
TRBV24-1	.	TRBJ2-2	.	TGTGCCACCAGTGATTTGCAAACCGGGACAACGAACACCGGGGAGCTGTTTTTT	CATSDLQTGTTNTGELFF
TRBV11-2	medium-sized	TRBJ1-5	TRBD1	TGTGCCAGCAGCCCCGGGACAGATCCTCGGCCCCAGCATTTT	CASSPGTDPRPQHF
TRBV5-1	few	TRBJ1-2	TRBD1	TGCGCCAGCAGCCCAATCGGACAGGGTTCGGGCTATGGCTACACCTTC	CASSPIGQGSGYGYTF
TRBV7-2	.	TRBJ1-2	.	TGTGCCAGCAGCTTGGCCTTGGTGGCGGGTGGCTACACCTTC	CASSLALVAGGYTF
TRBV9	.	TRBJ1-2	.	TGTGCCAGCAGCGGGTCATGGTCACAGAGATATGGCTACACCTTC	CASSGSWSQRYGYTF
TRBV3-1	few	TRBJ2-2	TRBD2	TGTGCCAGCAGCCCCCGGGGGGTAGCCGCCGGGGAGCTGTTTTTT	CASSPRGVAAGELFF
TRBV5-1	.	TRBJ1-4	TRBD1	TGCGCCAGCAGCGATGGACAGGGACCAAAGTCACTGTTTTTT	CASSDGQGPKSLFF
TRBV7-8	.	TRBJ2-3	.	TGTGCCAGCAGCTTAGCGCGAGCTAGTCGGGCAGATACGCAGTATTTT	CASSLARASRADTQYF
TRBV5-6	many	TRBJ1-2	.	TGTGCCAGCAGCTTGGATAGGACAGAGGTAGACTATGGCTACACCTTC	CASSLDRTEVDYGYTF
TRBV5-1	.	TRBJ2-5	.	TGCGCCAGCAGCCAAAGCCTAGGGCAAGAGACCCAGTACTTC	CASSQSLGQETQYF
TRBV18	.	TRBJ2-2	.	TGTGCCAGCTCACCATCGTTAGGCGCGCGGTCCCGCGGGGAGCTGTTTTTT	CASSPSLGARSRGELFF
TRBV12-5	.	TRBJ1-3	.	TGTGCTAGTGCCGCCGGGAGGAACACCATATATTTT	CASAAGRNTIYF
TRBV20-1	few	TRBJ2-5	.	TGCAGTGCTCCCCTGTTAGAGACCCAGTACTTC	CSAPLLETQYF
TRBV6-1	.	TRBJ1-1	.	TGTGCCAGCAGGGCGGCGGACAGAAACACTGAAGCTTTCTTT	CASRAADRNTEAFF
TRBV9	few	TRBJ1-2	.	TGTGCCAGCAGCGTAGCCCTGACCGATCATGGCTACACCTTC	CASSVALTDHGYTF
TRBV10-3	few	TRBJ1-1	.	TGTGCCATCAGTGGACGGAACACTGAAGCTTTCTTT	CAISGRNTEAFF
TRBV11-2	.	TRBJ2-2	.	TGTGCCAGCAGCCCGATTGAACGACGCCCACGACGGACCGGGGAGCTGTTTTTT	CASSPIERRPRRTGELFF
TRBV7-7	.	TRBJ2-1	TRBD2	TGTGCCAGCAGCCCCCAAGGGCTAGCGGGCGGTGAGCAGTTCTTC	CASSPQGLAGGEQFF
TRBV6-5	few	TRBJ1-6	TRBD1	TGTGCCAGCAGTACTCGGACAGGGGGATTAAATTCACCCCTCCACTTT	CASSTRTGGLNSPLHF
TRBV6-6	.	TRBJ1-1	.	TGTGCCAGCTGCAGGGGCGCCCCGAACACTGAAGCTTTCTTT	CASCRGAPNTEAFF
TRBV28	few	TRBJ1-4	.	TGTGCCAGCAGTTTAGGACAGACGTTTGAAAAACTGTTTTTT	CASSLGQTFEKLFF
TRBV12-3/TRBV12-4	few	TRBJ1-1	TRBD1	TGTGCCAGCAGTCCGGGACAGGGCCGAAAAGCTTTCTTT	CASSPGQGRKAFF
TRBV4-1	.	TRBJ2-7	.	TGCGCCAGCAGCCAAGATTCGCAGGCGCGCTACGAGCAGTACTTC	CASSQDSQARYEQYF
TRBV7-2	.	TRBJ2-6	.	TGTGCCAGCAGTTCCGGACACAGGGATCCTGGGGCCAACGTCCTGACTTTC	CASSSGHRDPGANVLTF
TRBV7-8	.	TRBJ1-5	.	TGTGCCAGCAGCCTGATTCCGGGACATGTCCAGCCCCAGCATTTT	CASSLIPGHVQPQHF
TRBV6-6	.	TRBJ1-2	.	TGTGCCAGCAGTTACTCTCCCAGCCTCCTTTTCTACACCTTC	CASSYSPSLLFYTF
TRBV5-1	.	TRBJ2-4	.	TGCGCCAGCAGGGTATTCCCCATCAAAAACATTCAGTACTTC	CASRVFPIKNIQYF
TRBV7-9	.	TRBJ1-1	.	TGTGCCAGCAGCCCCCAAGACGGGGAAGCTTTCTTT	CASSPQDGEAFF
TRBV12-3/TRBV12-4	.	TRBJ1-6	.	TGTGCCAGCAGTTTATCGTCCGGCTCTGGGACACCCCTCCACTTT	CASSLSSGSGTPLHF
TRBV12-3/TRBV12-4	.	TRBJ1-2	TRBD1	TGTGCCAGCAGTCGGGACAGGGAGTATGGCTACACCTTC	CASSRDREYGYTF
TRBV30	.	TRBJ1-1	.	TGTGCCTGGAGTGGCCGATACACTGAAGCTTTCTTT	CAWSGRYTEAFF
TRBV12-3/TRBV12-4	.	TRBJ2-1	.	TGTGCCAGCAGTTTACGCGGGGTGAGGGCCAATGAGCAGTTCTTC	CASSLRGVRANEQFF
TRBV6-1	.	TRBJ1-5	.	TGTGCCAGCAGTGAACTGGGGGTTTCCAATCAGCCCCAGCATTTT	CASSELGVSNQPQHF
TRBV5-1	few	TRBJ1-4	TRBD1	TGCGCCAGCAGCCCCAGGGGGGGGTTTGCTAATGAAAAACTGTTTTTT	CASSPRGGFANEKLFF
TRBV21-1	.	TRBJ1-5	.	TGTGCCAGCAGCAAAAGGGTGAGACAGGGGAAGCATCAGCCCCAGCATTTT	CASSKRVRQGKHQPQHF
TRBV18	.	TRBJ2-5	.	TGTGCCAGCTCACCAGAGAATCGGTGGACCCAGTACTTC	CASSPENRWTQYF
TRBV5-1	.	TRBJ2-5	.	TGCGCCAGCAGCTTATCCCGACGACCGTCCCGGGAGACCCAGTACTTC	CASSLSRRPSRETQYF
TRBV4-1	.	TRBJ2-7	TRBD1	TGCGCCAGCAGCGGGACAGGGGCGAACTACGAGCAGTACTTC	CASSGTGANYEQYF